The 29 T cell receptor beta chains given below trace back to one sample, sequenced in a study of beta chain features in type 1 diabetes. Antigens of these TCRs are unknown. Study conclusions and caveats: Among all four CD4+ subsets, Type 1 diabetes patients had TCRB CDR3s that were moderately but significantly shorter.

Sequencing targeted expressed TCRB transcripts, as all isolated RNA had been reverse transcribed. The data were produced by immunoSEQ multiplex PCR, yet TCRdb's version contains in-frame clones alone and is incomplete. The sample holds more than 300,000 clones, 9.5% to 10% seen once. Sequencing was performed on central memory CD4+ T cells from blood. These TCRs come from a man aged 30 to 45 with type 1 diabetes.

The chain uses TRBV5-1 and TRBJ2-7, with D tentatively TRBD1 (5 bases). CDR3 length: 14 residues. Looked up from germline, CDR1 is SGHRS and CDR2 is YFSETQ. V lost 0 bases and J lost 1, with 8 bases in between. For the CDR3, the DNA is TGCGCCAGCAGCTTGGCAGGGAATTCCTACGAGCAGTACTTC. Translating it yields CASSLAGNSYEQYF.

The V gene is TRBV6-1, the J gene TRBJ2-3; 8 positions match TRBD2. J gave up 6 bases and V 2 bases, and 10 bases lay outside the gene matches. CDR1 and CDR2 from the germline V gene are MNHNS and SASEGT. This CDR3 comprises 16 residues. This CDR3 is CASSEHRSGGRDTQYF. The DNA for the CDR3 is TGTGCCAGCAGTGAACACAGGAGCGGCGGGAGGGATACGCAGTATTTT.

This clone occurred a few times. The gene calls are TRBV30 and TRBJ1-2, with unresolved D. Deletions cut 3 bases from V and 7 bases from J, with 9 bases between. CDR1 and CDR2 (germline): GTSNPN, SVGIG (reference sequence). The CDR3 runs 11 residues. CDR3 sequence reads: CAWSGGSGYTF. The DNA for the CDR3 is TGTGCCTGGAGCGGTGGTTCTGGCTACACCTTC.

This clone was observed a handful of times. V gene TRBV18 combines with J gene TRBJ1-5; no clear D. Germline V gene data show CDR1 as KGHSH and CDR2 as LQKENI. The germline V and J ends were trimmed by 3 bases and 5 bases, with 8 bases remaining between them. This CDR3 comprises 13 residues. In DNA, the CDR3 is TGTGCCAGCTCACCGCGACCCCATCAGCCCCAGCATTTT. Its protein is CASSPRPHQPQHF.

This clone was detected only a few times. The chain links TRBV2 to TRBJ1-2, with 8 bases aligning to TRBD1. V dropped 4 bases and J dropped 4; count of bases not matched to a gene: 8. The germline CDR1 and CDR2 sequences are SNHLY and FYNNEI. The CDR3 spans 15 residues. For the CDR3, the DNA is TGTGCCAGCAGTGGACAGGGGCGGAACTCCTATGGCTACACCTTC. It yields the protein CASSGQGRNSYGYTF.

This clone was seen more than once but under ten times. The chain employs TRBV27 and TRBJ2-7; TRBD2 aligns across 13 bases. Germline V gene data show CDR1 as MNHEY and CDR2 as SMNVEV (reference sequence). This CDR3 region has 15 residues. The trim removed 5 bases at V and 4 bases at J, leaving 5 bases unmatched. This CDR3 is CASSLGLAGEYEQYF. The CDR3 nucleotides read TGTGCCAGCAGTCTTGGACTAGCGGGAGAATACGAGCAGTACTTC.

This chain links TRBV7-2 with TRBJ1-4; D not resolved. This CDR3 is 12 amino acids long. The ends were cut back, 5 bases at V and 10 bases at J, with 11 bases in the middle. CDR1 SGHTA and CDR2 FQGNSA come from the germline V gene. This CDR3 reads CASSPQEGKLFF. CDR3 bases: TGTGCCAGCAGCCCGCAAGAAGGAAAACTGTTTTTT.

In its sample, this clone was seen a few times. This CDR3 is CASSLDLVATNEKLFF. CDR3 nucleotide sequence: TGTGCCAGCAGCTTAGATCTGGTTGCAACTAATGAAAAACTGTTTTTT. The rearrangement uses TRBV7-3 and TRBJ1-4; D uncertain. The CDR3 is 16 residues long. Germline V gives CDR1 SGHTA, CDR2 FQGTGA. Trimming shortened V by 2 bases and J by 0 bases, and 10 bases separated the two germline ends.

This chain uses TRBV19 with TRBJ1-2; D remains unclear. This CDR3 is built from 19 residues. CDR1 and CDR2 from the germline V gene are LNHDA and SQIVND (reference sequence). V shed 5 bases and J shed 0 bases, with 25 bases lying between them. The CDR3 region is CASSPRTRVRTGSNYGYTF. The CDR3, as DNA: TGTGCCAGTAGTCCGCGGACTAGGGTGCGAACCGGATCTAACTATGGCTACACCTTC.

The V call is TRBV14, the J call TRBJ1-1; D is unresolved. V gave up 2 bases and J gave up 3 bases, with 10 bases separating them. The CDR3 runs to 14 residues. Germline values: CDR1 SGHDN, CDR2 FVKESK. The CDR3 loop reads CASSQRPGDTEAFF. The CDR3 nucleotides read TGTGCCAGCAGCCAACGACCTGGGGACACTGAAGCTTTCTTT. Together with reference TRBV14 and TRBJ1-1, the CDR3 gives the full variable domain: EAGVTQFPSHSVIEKGQTVTLRCDPISGHDNLYWYRRVMGKEIKFLLHFVKESKQDESGMPNNRFLAERTGGTYSTLKVQPAELEDSGVYFCASSQRPGDTEAFFGQGTRLTVV.

This chain uses TRBV5-1 with TRBJ2-1, with TRBD2 identical over 10 bases. Germline trimming cut 4 bases from V and 4 bases from J; bases unmatched to any gene: 11. The CDR3 has 17 residues. From germline, CDR1 is SGHRS and CDR2 YFSETQ. This chain's CDR3 is CASSPASGSVGYNEQFF. The CDR3 coding sequence is TGCGCCAGCAGCCCCGCTAGCGGGAGTGTGGGATACAATGAGCAGTTCTTC.

In its sample, this clone was seen a few times. The gene calls are TRBV6-4 and TRBJ2-7; tentative D call: TRBD1 (6 bases). V lost 6 bases and J lost 5, with 17 bases in between. CDR3 length: 14 residues. CDR1 is MRHNA, CDR2 SNTAGT, per germline. This CDR3 is CASSQQGNTNEQYF. The CDR3 region has the DNA TGTGCCAGCAGCCAACAGGGAAATACCAACGAGCAGTACTTC.

This clone was found a few times. The rearrangement uses TRBV29-1 and TRBJ2-1, with D possibly being TRBD1 or TRBD2 (5 bases each). There are 14 residues in the CDR3. V lost 7 bases, J lost 9 bases, and 22 bases lay in between. Germline lookup yields CDR1 SQVTM and CDR2 ANQGSEA. CDR3 loop: CSAKLKLGVFEQFF. The CDR3 nucleotides read TGCAGCGCTAAACTCAAACTAGGGGTTTTTGAGCAGTTCTTC.

This clone was counted only a few times. The rearrangement uses TRBV29-1 and TRBJ2-7; 11 nucleotides match TRBD1. Trimming removed 5 bases from V and 7 bases from J; junction bases left unmatched: 13. In germline, CDR1 is SQVTM, CDR2 ANQGSEA. This CDR3 comprises 15 residues. CDR3 loop: CSVSQGTGGLREQYF. In DNA form, the CDR3 reads TGCAGCGTTTCGCAGGGGACAGGGGGGCTTCGGGAGCAGTACTTC.

This clone was picked up a small number of times. The rearrangement uses TRBV28 and TRBJ1-5; tentative D call: TRBD1 (5 bases). Trimming stripped 6 bases from V and 4 bases from J, with 22 bases between. The CDR3 is made up of 17 amino acids. CDR1 MDHEN and CDR2 SYDVKM come from the germline V gene. This CDR3 reads CASSTIDSGRRNQPQHF. The CDR3 bases are TGTGCCAGCAGCACTATCGACTCAGGGCGCAGGAATCAGCCCCAGCATTTT.

The chain combines TRBV28 with TRBJ1-5; TRBD1 agrees at 7 bases. The CDR3 runs to 16 residues. Germline V gene sequence: CDR1 MDHEN, CDR2 SYDVKM. The J segment lost 1 base and the V segment lost 7 bases, leaving 10 bases of the junction unmatched. The CDR3 DNA reads as TGTGCCAGCATCGCCAGGGGGGGGAGAAGCAATCAGCCCCAGCATTTT. This codes for CASIARGGRSNQPQHF. Combining the CDR3 with reference TRBV28 and TRBJ1-5 gives the whole variable domain DVKVTQSSRYLVKRTGEKVFLECVQDMDHENMFWYRQDPGLGLRLIYFSYDVKMKEKGDIPEGYSVSREKKERFSLILESASTNQTSMYLCASIARGGRSNQPQHFGDGTRLSIL.

This clone was detected a few times. J is TRBJ2-3 and V is TRBV9; 10 nucleotides line up with TRBD2. The CDR3 is 17 amino acids. J gave up 1 base and V 0 bases, and 5 bases lay outside the gene matches. The V gene's germline CDR1 is SGDLS and CDR2 YYNGEE. DNA of the CDR3: TGTGCCAGCAGCGTAGGGACTAGCGGAGCGGGCACAGATACGCAGTATTTT. This gives the protein CASSVGTSGAGTDTQYF. Drawing the rest from reference TRBV9 and TRBJ2-3, the complete variable domain is DSGVTQTPKHLITATGQRVTLRCSPRSGDLSVYWYQQSLDQGLQFLIQYYNGEERAKGNILERFSAQQFPDLHSELNLSSLELGDSALYFCASSVGTSGAGTDTQYFGPGTRLTVL.

The chain is built from TRBV6-6 and TRBJ2-1, with 14 nucleotides matching TRBD2. V was clipped by 4 bases and J by 9 bases; unmatched bases: 5. The CDR3 consists of 15 residues. Germline CDR1 reads MNHNY; CDR2 reads SVGAGI (reference sequence). The CDR3 reads CASSSGTSGGGEQFF. In DNA, the CDR3 is TGTGCCAGCAGTTCAGGGACTAGCGGGGGAGGTGAGCAGTTCTTC.

This clone has a count of ten or more. This CDR3 is also generated by other DNA sequences in the sample. The rearrangement uses TRBV7-9 and TRBJ2-1; TRBD1 aligns across 7 bases. Trimming removed 1 base from V and 4 bases from J; junction bases left unmatched: 4. The germline V gene encodes CDR1 SEHNR and CDR2 FQNEAQ (reference sequence). There are 15 residues in the CDR3. The CDR3 here is CASSLGQGNYNEQFF. CDR3 bases: TGTGCCAGCAGCTTAGGACAGGGCAATTACAATGAGCAGTTCTTC.

V and J are TRBV7-9 and TRBJ1-2, with D hard to call. Between the trimmed V and J ends, which lost 5 bases and 4 bases, there was a span of 11 bases. The CDR3 length is 13 residues. Germline-derived CDR1 and CDR2 are SEHNR and FQNEAQ (reference sequence). The DNA of the CDR3 is TGTGCCAGCAGCGGAGGGTTCACCTATGGCTACACCTTC. Translated, it gives CASSGGFTYGYTF.

This clone was detected a few times. The chain couples TRBV2 to TRBJ1-2; D is undetermined. V was trimmed by 6 bases and J by 4 bases, leaving 12 bases between them. Germline values: CDR1 SNHLY, CDR2 FYNNEI. The CDR3 sequence is 13 residues long. The CDR3 bases are TGTGCCAGCAGGACCGAAGGGAGCTATGGCTACACCTTC. Translated, it gives CASRTEGSYGYTF.

This chain joins TRBV4-1 and TRBJ1-2; D remains unclear. This CDR3 has 13 residues. Trimming shortened V by 1 base and J by 11 bases, and 14 bases separated the two germline ends. Germline V gene lookup returns CDR1 MGHRA and CDR2 YSYEKL. The DNA for the CDR3 is TGCGCCAGCAGCCAAGGACCTGACGTAGGGTACACCTTC. It yields the protein CASSQGPDVGYTF.

This clone was found a few times. The V gene is TRBV7-2, the J gene TRBJ2-1; TRBD2 is a possible D gene (6 bases). V was pared by 5 bases and J by 12 bases, with 17 bases between. The CDR3 totals 13 residues. Germline CDR1 is SGHTA and CDR2 is FQGNSA. The CDR3 nucleotides are TGTGCCAGCAGCGAGGACTATAGGCGGGTGCAGTTCTTC. Its protein product is CASSEDYRRVQFF. The variable domain in full, completed from reference TRBV7-2 and TRBJ2-1, reads GAGVSQSPSNKVTEKGKDVELRCDPISGHTALYWYRQSLGQGLEFLIYFQGNSAPDKSGLPSDRFSAERTGGSVSTLTIQRTQQEDSAVYLCASSEDYRRVQFFGPGTRLTVL.

This clone was observed a handful of times. The junction and the germline gene differ at one end; a read error may be behind it. V is TRBV7-3 and J is TRBJ2-2, with D tentatively TRBD1 (5 bases). The CDR3 is made up of 13 amino acids. Germline V lookup: CDR1 SGHTA, CDR2 FQGTGA. In nucleotides, the CDR3 is TGTGCTAGCAGAGAACAGGACACCGGGGAGCTGTTTTTT. Encoded protein: CASREQDTGELFF.

The rearrangement joins TRBV20-1 to TRBJ2-5, with D hard to call. Germline assignment: CDR1 DFQATT and CDR2 SNEGSKA (reference sequence). Deletions cut 6 bases from V and 7 bases from J, with 9 bases between. The CDR3 has 10 residues. The CDR3 here is CSASTWTQYF. DNA for the CDR3: TGCAGTGCGTCTACCTGGACCCAGTACTTC.

In this sample, this clone turned up a few times. A much larger clone is a single base away; this may be a read error. V usage is TRBV4-1 and J usage is TRBJ2-1, with a possible D match to TRBD2 (6 bases). Looked up from germline, CDR1 is MGHRA and CDR2 is YSYEKL. V lost 0 bases and J 5 bases, leaving 14 bases between the germline ends. The CDR3 loop spans 16 amino acids. The CDR3 DNA is TGCGCCAGCAGCCAAGATCTAACTAGCCGCCACAATGAGCAGTTCTTC. Its translation: CASSQDLTSRHNEQFF.

The rearrangement joins TRBV7-2 to TRBJ1-3, with 10 bases matching TRBD1. Germline V gives CDR1 SGHTA, CDR2 FQGNSA. V gave up 2 bases and J gave up 6 bases; unmatched junction bases: 10. This CDR3 comprises 17 residues. The chain's CDR3 is CASSLRTGTGEANTIYF. CDR3 coding DNA: TGTGCCAGCAGCTTACGTACAGGGACAGGGGAGGCAAACACCATATATTTT.

This clone was seen a few times. V and J are TRBV6-5 and TRBJ2-3; the match to TRBD1 covers 9 bases. J was trimmed by 2 bases and V by 4 bases; bases with no gene match: 4. The CDR3 is 15 amino acids. CDR1 is MNHEY, CDR2 SVGAGI, per germline. CDR3 DNA sequence: TGTGCCAGCAGTTGGGGGACAGGGCACACAGATACGCAGTATTTT. This codes for CASSWGTGHTDTQYF.

This clone was seen more than once but under ten times. The chain recombines TRBV29-1 with TRBJ1-1, with 7 bases fitting TRBD1. The CDR3 consists of 16 residues. Trimming removed 4 bases from V and 3 bases from J; junction bases left unmatched: 14. CDR1 SQVTM and CDR2 ANQGSEA come from the germline V gene. CDR3 loop: CSVATGTLSRDTEAFF. The CDR3 DNA sequence: TGCAGCGTTGCGACAGGGACCCTGAGTAGGGACACTGAAGCTTTCTTT.